The rows below give T cell receptor beta chains drawn from one sample of a study of cytomegalovirus exposure and HLA in healthy donors. Clones were sequenced by immunoSEQ multiplex PCR, and TCRdb holds only the in-frame ones, with some missing. In total, the table holds roughly 77,000 clones. The sequenced sample consisted of PBMCs. These receptor sequences come from a man between 25 and 39 years old in good health and CMV-seronegative. The CDR3 runs from the conserved cysteine through the conserved F or W. Fields, in order: CDR3 length, J gene, D gene, V gene, CDR3 DNA, CDR3 protein. The D gene is left open where the match is weak.

len: 18; j_gene: TRBJ2-7; d_gene: TRBD1; v_gene: TRBV4-3; CDR3nt: TGCGCCAGCAGCCAACGACTTCCGGGACAGGGGGGAAGCTACGAGCAGTACTTC; CDR3aa: CASSQRLPGQGGSYEQYF
len: 12; j_gene: TRBJ2-3; d_gene: TRBD2; v_gene: TRBV6-5; CDR3nt: TGTGCCAGCAGCCGGACTAGCGGTAGACAGTATTTT; CDR3aa: CASSRTSGRQYF
len: 16; j_gene: TRBJ1-2; d_gene: .; v_gene: TRBV6-1; CDR3nt: TGTGCCAGCAGTGATCGCCCTGGGGCGGGGGGCTATGGCTACACCTTC; CDR3aa: CASSDRPGAGGYGYTF
len: 12; j_gene: TRBJ1-2; d_gene: .; v_gene: TRBV28; CDR3nt: TGTGCCAGCAGTTTATCGGGTGGGGGCTACACCTTC; CDR3aa: CASSLSGGGYTF
len: 13; j_gene: TRBJ1-2; d_gene: .; v_gene: TRBV5-6; CDR3nt: TGTGCCAGCAGCTTGAGACAGTACTCTGGCTACACCTTC; CDR3aa: CASSLRQYSGYTF
len: 15; j_gene: TRBJ2-3; d_gene: .; v_gene: TRBV25-1; CDR3nt: TGTGCCAGCAGTACGTCCATGCGGAGCACAGATACGCAGTATTTT; CDR3aa: CASSTSMRSTDTQYF
len: 15; j_gene: TRBJ2-2; d_gene: TRBD2; v_gene: TRBV7-3; CDR3nt: TGTGCCAGCAGCCCCCGGGGACTATCCACCGGGGAGCTGTTTTTT; CDR3aa: CASSPRGLSTGELFF
len: 13; j_gene: TRBJ1-1; d_gene: .; v_gene: TRBV11-1; CDR3nt: TGTGCCAGCAGCTCCGGGTTGAACACTGAAGCTTTCTTT; CDR3aa: CASSSGLNTEAFF
len: 15; j_gene: TRBJ2-5; d_gene: TRBD1; v_gene: TRBV11-3; CDR3nt: TGTGCCAGCAGCTCCGACAGGGGCCTCAAAGAGACCCAGTACTTC; CDR3aa: CASSSDRGLKETQYF
len: 15; j_gene: TRBJ1-6; d_gene: .; v_gene: TRBV6-5; CDR3nt: TGTGCCAGCAGTTACTCCGTAGCCTGGAATTCACCCCTCCACTTT; CDR3aa: CASSYSVAWNSPLHF
len: 12; j_gene: TRBJ1-2; d_gene: .; v_gene: TRBV5-1; CDR3nt: TGCGCCAGCAGCCCGAGCACCTATGGCTACACCTTC; CDR3aa: CASSPSTYGYTF
len: 15; j_gene: TRBJ2-1; d_gene: TRBD2; v_gene: TRBV29-1; CDR3nt: TGCAGCGTTGAAATCCGGGGGGACGTATACAATGAGCAGTTCTTC; CDR3aa: CSVEIRGDVYNEQFF
len: 13; j_gene: TRBJ2-7; d_gene: TRBD1; v_gene: TRBV2; CDR3nt: TGTGCCAGCAACAGACAGGGGGCGGGAGAGCAGTACTTC; CDR3aa: CASNRQGAGEQYF
len: 13; j_gene: TRBJ2-7; d_gene: TRBD1; v_gene: TRBV18; CDR3nt: TGTGCCAGCTCACGTGACAGGGCCTACGAGCAGTACTTC; CDR3aa: CASSRDRAYEQYF
len: 13; j_gene: TRBJ2-7; d_gene: .; v_gene: TRBV29-1; CDR3nt: TGCAGCGTTGAAGGCGGTTCGGCCTACGAGCAGTACTTC; CDR3aa: CSVEGGSAYEQYF
len: 16; j_gene: TRBJ2-1; d_gene: TRBD1; v_gene: TRBV5-1; CDR3nt: TGCGCCAGCACCTTAGGGGGAACAGGGGATCACAATGAGCAGTTCTTC; CDR3aa: CASTLGGTGDHNEQFF
len: 13; j_gene: TRBJ1-2; d_gene: .; v_gene: TRBV18; CDR3nt: TGTGCCAGCTCACCCGGGGGAGCCCGAGACTACACCTTC; CDR3aa: CASSPGGARDYTF
len: 14; j_gene: TRBJ2-7; d_gene: TRBD1; v_gene: TRBV27; CDR3nt: TGTGCCAGCAGTTACCGGGACAGGGGGCACGAGCAGTACTTC; CDR3aa: CASSYRDRGHEQYF
len: 16; j_gene: TRBJ2-2; d_gene: .; v_gene: TRBV5-1; CDR3nt: TGCGCCAGCAGCTTGGAGATTGGCAGGTCCACCGAGGAGCTGTTTTTT; CDR3aa: CASSLEIGRSTEELFF
len: 14; j_gene: TRBJ2-4; d_gene: .; v_gene: TRBV7-2; CDR3nt: TGTGCCAGCAGTCAAGGGGGTGCCAAAAACATTCAGTACTTC; CDR3aa: CASSQGGAKNIQYF
len: 14; j_gene: TRBJ1-1; d_gene: .; v_gene: TRBV2; CDR3nt: TGTGCCAGCAGTCGGTTCAGGGAAGACACTGAAGCTTTCTTT; CDR3aa: CASSRFREDTEAFF
len: 14; j_gene: TRBJ1-4; d_gene: TRBD1; v_gene: TRBV5-1; CDR3nt: TGCGCCAGCAGCCCAGGGGGTGAAAATGAAAAACTGTTTTTT; CDR3aa: CASSPGGENEKLFF
len: 14; j_gene: TRBJ1-2; d_gene: .; v_gene: TRBV18; CDR3nt: TGTGCCAGCTCACCAACGGACACCTCCGATGGCTACACCTTC; CDR3aa: CASSPTDTSDGYTF
len: 12; j_gene: TRBJ2-1; d_gene: .; v_gene: TRBV27; CDR3nt: TGTGCCAGCAGTGCCCGACTAGATGAGCAGTTCTTC; CDR3aa: CASSARLDEQFF
len: 17; j_gene: TRBJ2-3; d_gene: TRBD1; v_gene: TRBV19; CDR3nt: TGTGCCAGTAGTATATTAGACAGGACAGGGGACACAGATACGCAGTATTTT; CDR3aa: CASSILDRTGDTDTQYF
len: 16; j_gene: TRBJ1-1; d_gene: .; v_gene: TRBV29-1; CDR3nt: TGCAGCGTTGAAGACCCCAGGAGGGCTCTCCGAACTGAAGCTTTCTTT; CDR3aa: CSVEDPRRALRTEAFF
len: 21; j_gene: TRBJ1-3; d_gene: .; v_gene: TRBV18; CDR3nt: TGTGCCAGCTCACCGACCCTTTTTGGGGCAGGTCCGGCTCAATCTGGAAACACCATATATTTT; CDR3aa: CASSPTLFGAGPAQSGNTIYF
len: 16; j_gene: TRBJ2-2; d_gene: TRBD2; v_gene: TRBV9; CDR3nt: TGTGCCAGCAGCGTATCTAGCGGGGGAAAATCCGGGGAGCTGTTTTTT; CDR3aa: CASSVSSGGKSGELFF
len: 15; j_gene: TRBJ2-6; d_gene: .; v_gene: TRBV10-3; CDR3nt: TGTGCCATCAGTGGTACGGTCTCTGGGGCCAACGTCCTGACTTTC; CDR3aa: CAISGTVSGANVLTF
len: 15; j_gene: TRBJ1-1; d_gene: .; v_gene: TRBV4-2; CDR3nt: TGTGCCAGCAGCCAAGATCTTTCGGGGGACACTGAAGCTTTCTTT; CDR3aa: CASSQDLSGDTEAFF
len: 12; j_gene: TRBJ2-5; d_gene: .; v_gene: TRBV7-9; CDR3nt: TGTGCCAGCAGCCAACTTCAAGAGACCCAGTACTTC; CDR3aa: CASSQLQETQYF
len: 18; j_gene: TRBJ1-5; d_gene: .; v_gene: TRBV19; CDR3nt: TGTGCCAGTAGTATACCACCGGGACTAGGTGGCAGCAATCAGCCCCAGCATTTT; CDR3aa: CASSIPPGLGGSNQPQHF
len: 15; j_gene: TRBJ2-3; d_gene: .; v_gene: TRBV18; CDR3nt: TGTGCCAGCTCACCTGGACAGAGTGGACGTGATACGCAGTATTTT; CDR3aa: CASSPGQSGRDTQYF
len: 15; j_gene: TRBJ2-1; d_gene: .; v_gene: TRBV25-1; CDR3nt: TGTGCCAGCAGTGAATCGAGGGCAGGACGGCATGAGCAGTTCTTC; CDR3aa: CASSESRAGRHEQFF
len: 12; j_gene: TRBJ1-4; d_gene: .; v_gene: TRBV6-1; CDR3nt: TGTGCCAGCAGAGAATCTCCTGAAAAACTGTTTTTT; CDR3aa: CASRESPEKLFF
len: 14; j_gene: TRBJ2-2; d_gene: .; v_gene: TRBV6-1; CDR3nt: TGTGCCAGCAGTGAATTTCGGGGGTTGGGGGAGCTGTTTTTT; CDR3aa: CASSEFRGLGELFF
len: 13; j_gene: TRBJ2-5; d_gene: .; v_gene: TRBV9; CDR3nt: TGTGCCAGCAGCGTTCTAGGTCAAGAGACCCAGTACTTC; CDR3aa: CASSVLGQETQYF
len: 14; j_gene: TRBJ1-5; d_gene: .; v_gene: TRBV9; CDR3nt: TGTGCCAGCAGCGCCAGTGGGGGGGGCCAGCCCCAGCATTTT; CDR3aa: CASSASGGGQPQHF
len: 11; j_gene: TRBJ1-1; d_gene: TRBD1; v_gene: TRBV4-1; CDR3nt: TGCGCCAGCAGCCGGGACAGTGAAGCTTTCTTT; CDR3aa: CASSRDSEAFF
len: 12; j_gene: TRBJ1-2; d_gene: TRBD1; v_gene: TRBV5-1; CDR3nt: TGCGCCAGCAGCCCGCAGGGGGCTGGCTACACCTTC; CDR3aa: CASSPQGAGYTF
len: 14; j_gene: TRBJ2-7; d_gene: TRBD1; v_gene: TRBV6-1; CDR3nt: TGTGCCAGCAGAGACCCGGGACAGTGGAACGAGCAGTACTTC; CDR3aa: CASRDPGQWNEQYF
len: 15; j_gene: TRBJ1-1; d_gene: .; v_gene: TRBV6-5; CDR3nt: TGTGCCAGCAGTTACAGCTCGGTTGTGAACACTGAAGCTTTCTTT; CDR3aa: CASSYSSVVNTEAFF
len: 16; j_gene: TRBJ1-3; d_gene: TRBD1; v_gene: TRBV7-8; CDR3nt: TGTGCCAGCAGCTTTGGGACAGCCCTATCTGGAAACACCATATATTTT; CDR3aa: CASSFGTALSGNTIYF
len: 14; j_gene: TRBJ2-7; d_gene: .; v_gene: TRBV6-5; CDR3nt: TGTGCCAGCAGCCGAAACTCTGCCGCCTACGAGCAGTACTTC; CDR3aa: CASSRNSAAYEQYF
len: 13; j_gene: TRBJ1-2; d_gene: .; v_gene: TRBV6-1; CDR3nt: TGTGCCAGCACACCGACAGTTAACTATGGCTACACCTTC; CDR3aa: CASTPTVNYGYTF